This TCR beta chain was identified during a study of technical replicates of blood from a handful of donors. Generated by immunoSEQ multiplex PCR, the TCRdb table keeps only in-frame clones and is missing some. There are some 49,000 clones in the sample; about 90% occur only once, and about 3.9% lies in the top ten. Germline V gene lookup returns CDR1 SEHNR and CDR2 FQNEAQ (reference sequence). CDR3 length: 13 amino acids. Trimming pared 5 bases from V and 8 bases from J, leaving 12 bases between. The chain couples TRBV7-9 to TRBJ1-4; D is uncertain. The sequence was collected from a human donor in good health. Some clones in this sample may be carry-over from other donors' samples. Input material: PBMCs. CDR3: CASSPWLEEKLFF. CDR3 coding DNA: TGTGCCAGCAGCCCCTGGCTGGAGGAAAAACTGTTTTTT.